This TCR beta chain was captured by sequencing in a study of immune characterization of retroperitoneal liposarcoma. TCRdb redid the calling of the PCR reads with MiXCR, one entry per CDR3 protein. Of approximately 7,000 distinct CDR3 sequences in the sample, roughly 30% are singletons; the top ten hold more than 13%. V gave up 3 bases and J gave up 1 base, with 19 bases separating them. The CDR3 loop spans 18 amino acids. The germline CDR1 and CDR2 sequences are ENHRY and SYGVKD. The sequence came from a male donor with retroperitoneal liposarcoma. The rearrangement links TRBV10-3 to TRBJ1-5; D is perhaps TRBD1 (6 bases). The sequenced sample consisted of blood. This CDR3 reads CAISEYITGKGSNQPQHF. The CDR3 bases are TGTGCCATCAGTGAATACATTACAGGGAAGGGGAGCAATCAGCCCCAGCATTTT.